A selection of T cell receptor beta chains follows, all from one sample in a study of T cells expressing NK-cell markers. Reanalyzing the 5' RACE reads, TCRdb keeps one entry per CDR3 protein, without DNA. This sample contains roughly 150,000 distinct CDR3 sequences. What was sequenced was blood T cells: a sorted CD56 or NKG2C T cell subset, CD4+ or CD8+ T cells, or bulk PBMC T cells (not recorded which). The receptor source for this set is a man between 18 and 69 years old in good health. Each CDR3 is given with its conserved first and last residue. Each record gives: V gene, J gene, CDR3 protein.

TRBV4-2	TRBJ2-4	CASSQEGRVAKNIQYF
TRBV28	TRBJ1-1	CASSFGTGFYTEAFF
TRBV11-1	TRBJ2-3	CASSQVLSVRGDTQYF
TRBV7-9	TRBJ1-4	CASISLDPPGAEKLFF
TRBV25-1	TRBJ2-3	CASSGGTADTQYF
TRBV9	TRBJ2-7	CASSASGRQYF
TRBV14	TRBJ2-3	CASSIGSGPDTQYF
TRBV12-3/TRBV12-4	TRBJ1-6	CASSPSGIDSPLHF
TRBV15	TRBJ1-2	CATSRVPRQDYGYTF
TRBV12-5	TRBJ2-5	CASGPPVPGPQETQYF
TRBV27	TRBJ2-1	CASRRGGGDSEQFF
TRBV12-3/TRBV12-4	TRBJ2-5	CASSIRAPETQYF
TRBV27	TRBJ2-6	CASRPWGVSYSGANVLTF
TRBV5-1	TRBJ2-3	CASSLEGRASTDTQYF
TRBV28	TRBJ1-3	CATEDNSGNTIYF
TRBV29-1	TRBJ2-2	CSVRPGDTGELFFF
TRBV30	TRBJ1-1	CAWGQVGANTEAFF
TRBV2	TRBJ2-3	CASSPQESGVETDTQYF
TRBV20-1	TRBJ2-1	CSARDTPSGGANREQFF
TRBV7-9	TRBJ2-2	CASSPRQAPLAGELFF
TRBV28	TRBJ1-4	CATAPSNEKLFF
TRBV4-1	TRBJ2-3	CASSLGRPSTDTQYF
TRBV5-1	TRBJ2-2	CASGGRGVNTGELFF
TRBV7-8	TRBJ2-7	CASSLGIGGGLPGEQYF
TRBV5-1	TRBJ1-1	CASSFFHRATNTEAFF
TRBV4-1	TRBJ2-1	CASSKGTATYNEQFF
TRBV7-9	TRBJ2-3	CASTVGAETQYF
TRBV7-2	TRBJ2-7	CASSLDWGSYEQYF
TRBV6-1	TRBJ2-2	CASSEYATDFTGELFF
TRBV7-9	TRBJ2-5	CATHWGGSETQYF
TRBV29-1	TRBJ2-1	CSVYAGDRDYNEQFF
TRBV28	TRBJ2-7	CASSLKVGTGVTYEQYF
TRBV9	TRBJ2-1	CASSHHPRTGEHEQFF
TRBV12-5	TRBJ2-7	CASGSPVTPWGEQYF
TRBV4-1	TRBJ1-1	CASSQDVNRGLMNTEAFF